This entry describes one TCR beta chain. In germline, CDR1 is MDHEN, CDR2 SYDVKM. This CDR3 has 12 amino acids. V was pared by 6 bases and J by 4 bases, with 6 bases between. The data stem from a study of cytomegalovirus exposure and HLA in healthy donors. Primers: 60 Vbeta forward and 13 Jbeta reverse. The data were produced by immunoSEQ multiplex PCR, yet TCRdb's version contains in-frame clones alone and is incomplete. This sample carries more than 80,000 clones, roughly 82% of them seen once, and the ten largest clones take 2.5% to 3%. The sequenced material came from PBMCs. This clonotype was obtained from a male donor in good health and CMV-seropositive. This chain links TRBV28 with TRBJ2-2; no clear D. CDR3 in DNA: TGTGCCAGCAGGGTGAGCACCGGGGAGCTGTTTTTT. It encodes CASRVSTGELFF.